This T cell receptor (beta chain) comes out of a study of blood T cells in healthy people across ages. The study, taken as a whole, reports: Versus aged donors, long-lived donors had higher diversity and more naive CD4+ cells.

This clonotype was detected ten times or more. Its antigen is as yet unknown. Germline-derived CDR1 and CDR2 are SQVTM and ANQGSEA. Between the trimmed V and J ends, which lost 3 bases and 3 bases, there was a span of 1 base. The CDR3 totals 10 residues. Using a J-beta primer mix together with a sample-barcoded 5' primer, a second PCR was run for roughly 7 to 12 cycles. MiXCR was run by TCRdb on the 5' RACE reads, yielding one entry per CDR3 protein. Here the sample spans roughly 1,300,000 distinct CDR3 sequences, roughly 64% being singletons. Caucasian, healthy and from Russia, the donors were aged between roughly 6 and 95. The sample, approximately 10 milliliters of peripheral blood, was drawn from each donor.

The sequenced sample consisted of blood. The genes are TRBV29-1 and TRBJ2-3; no firm D call. The source is a man between 18 and 29 years old in good health. CDR3 bases: TGCAGCGTTGATACAGATACGCAGTATTTT. Amino acid sequence: CSVDTDTQYF.